This note documents a single TCR beta chain sequence. As originally analysed: Reference gene primer amplification gave nucleated cell count estimates. Some clones are missing from TCRdb's copy, which holds only in-frame ones; the method was immunoSEQ multiplex PCR. Clonal size and the V and J genes are those of that table, whereas D and trimming came from the DNA. This sample has just under 350,000 clones; around 83% occur once, and the top ten carry 2.5% to 3%. This sample was included in a study of blood T cell repertoires in COVID-19. Whole-study context: COVID-19 samples collected from the United States, Italy and Spain covered acute and convalescent phases. PBMCs, B-cell-depleted T cells, or T cells provided the cDNA or gDNA that made up the material.

This CDR3 has 13 residues. With V trimmed by 7 bases and J by 7 bases, 8 bases remained unmatched. Germline V gene lookup returns CDR1 GTSNPN and CDR2 SVGIG (reference sequence). The chain links TRBV30 to TRBJ1-4, with TRBD1 matching over 8 bases. The source of this sequence is a man aged 25 to 45 with active or convalescent COVID-19. The sample was peripheral blood. The CDR3 loop is CASTDREAEKLFF. CDR3 nucleotide sequence: TGTGCCTCGACGGACAGGGAGGCTGAAAAACTGTTTTTT.